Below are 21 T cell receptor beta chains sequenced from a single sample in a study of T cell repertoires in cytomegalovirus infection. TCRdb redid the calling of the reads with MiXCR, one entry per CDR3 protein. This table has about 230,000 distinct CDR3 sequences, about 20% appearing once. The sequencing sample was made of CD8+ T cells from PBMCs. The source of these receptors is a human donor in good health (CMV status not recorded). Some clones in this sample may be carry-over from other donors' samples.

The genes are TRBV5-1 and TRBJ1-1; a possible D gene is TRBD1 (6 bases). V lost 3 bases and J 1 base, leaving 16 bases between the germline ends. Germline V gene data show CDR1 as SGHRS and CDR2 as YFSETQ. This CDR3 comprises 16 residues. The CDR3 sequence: CASSSIGGAKNTEAFF. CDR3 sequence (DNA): TGCGCCAGCAGCTCCATTGGGGGGGCCAAGAACACTGAAGCTTTCTTT.

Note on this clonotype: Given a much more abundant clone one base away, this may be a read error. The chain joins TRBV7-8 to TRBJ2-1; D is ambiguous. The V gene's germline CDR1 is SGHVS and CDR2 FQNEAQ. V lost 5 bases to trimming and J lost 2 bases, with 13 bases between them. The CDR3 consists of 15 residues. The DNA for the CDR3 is TGTGCCAGCAGCATAGGAGCGACAACCTACAATGAGCAGTTCTTC. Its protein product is CASSIGATTYNEQFF.

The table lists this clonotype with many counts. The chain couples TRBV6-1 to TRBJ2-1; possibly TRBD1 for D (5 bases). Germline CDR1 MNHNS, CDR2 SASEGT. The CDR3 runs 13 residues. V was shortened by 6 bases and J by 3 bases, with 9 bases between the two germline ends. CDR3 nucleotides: TGTGCCAGCAGCGTTGACAGCTACAATGAGCAGTTCTTC. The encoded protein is CASSVDSYNEQFF.

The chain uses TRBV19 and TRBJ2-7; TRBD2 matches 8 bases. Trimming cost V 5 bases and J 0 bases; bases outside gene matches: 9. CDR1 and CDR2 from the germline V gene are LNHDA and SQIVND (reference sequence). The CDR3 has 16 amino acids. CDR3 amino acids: CASSHQRGGGSYEQYF. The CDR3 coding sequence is TGTGCCAGTAGTCACCAACGGGGGGGGGGCTCCTACGAGCAGTACTTC.

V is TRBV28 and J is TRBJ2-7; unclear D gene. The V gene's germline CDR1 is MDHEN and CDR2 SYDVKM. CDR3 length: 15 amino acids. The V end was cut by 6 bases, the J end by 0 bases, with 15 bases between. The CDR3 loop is CASSSPAPHSYEQYF. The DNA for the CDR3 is TGTGCCAGCAGCTCCCCCGCGCCCCACTCCTACGAGCAGTACTTC.

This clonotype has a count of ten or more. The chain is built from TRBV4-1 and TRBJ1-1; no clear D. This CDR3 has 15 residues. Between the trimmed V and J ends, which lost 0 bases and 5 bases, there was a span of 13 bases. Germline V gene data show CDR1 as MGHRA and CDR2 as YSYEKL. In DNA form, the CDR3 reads TGCGCCAGCAGCCAAGAGGCGACCTTGAGGACTGAAGCTTTCTTT. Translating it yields CASSQEATLRTEAFF.

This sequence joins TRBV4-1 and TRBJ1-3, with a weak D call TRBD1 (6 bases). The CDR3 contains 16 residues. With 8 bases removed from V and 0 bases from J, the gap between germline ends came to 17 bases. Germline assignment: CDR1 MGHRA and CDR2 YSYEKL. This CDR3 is CASDLDSDISGNTIYF. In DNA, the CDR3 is TGCGCCAGCGACCTGGACAGTGATATCTCTGGAAACACCATATATTTT.

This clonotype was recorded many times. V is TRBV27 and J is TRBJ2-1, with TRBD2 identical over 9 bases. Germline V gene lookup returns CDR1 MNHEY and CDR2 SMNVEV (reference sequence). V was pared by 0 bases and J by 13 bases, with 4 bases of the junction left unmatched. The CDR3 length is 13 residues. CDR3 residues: CASSLSSGGFQFF. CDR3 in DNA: TGTGCCAGCAGTTTATCTAGCGGGGGTTTCCAGTTCTTC.

Written as DNA, the CDR3 is TGCAGCGCCCGGACAGGGGAGGCACAAGCTTTCTTT. Amino acid sequence: CSARTGEAQAFF. This chain links TRBV29-1 with TRBJ1-1; 9 nucleotides align to TRBD1. With V trimmed by 7 bases and J by 9 bases, 9 bases remained unmatched. The CDR3 sequence is 12 residues long. The germline V gene encodes CDR1 SQVTM and CDR2 ANQGSEA.

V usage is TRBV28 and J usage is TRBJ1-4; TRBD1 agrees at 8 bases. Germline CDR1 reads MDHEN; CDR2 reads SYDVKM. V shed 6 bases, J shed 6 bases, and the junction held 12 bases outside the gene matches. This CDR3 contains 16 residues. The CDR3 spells CASSRDRLEGDEKLFF. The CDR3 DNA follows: TGTGCCAGCAGCCGGGACAGGTTAGAAGGAGATGAAAAACTGTTTTTT.

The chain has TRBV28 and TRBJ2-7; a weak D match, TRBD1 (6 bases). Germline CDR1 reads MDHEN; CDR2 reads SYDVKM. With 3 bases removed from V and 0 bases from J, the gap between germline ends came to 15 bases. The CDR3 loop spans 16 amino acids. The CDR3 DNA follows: TGTGCCAGCAGTTTCCGACAGGACGCACCCTCCTACGAGCAGTACTTC. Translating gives CASSFRQDAPSYEQYF.

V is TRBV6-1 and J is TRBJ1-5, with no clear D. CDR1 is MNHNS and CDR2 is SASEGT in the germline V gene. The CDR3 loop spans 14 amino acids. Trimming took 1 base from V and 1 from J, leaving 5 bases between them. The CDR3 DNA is TGTGCCAGCAGTGAAGGCGACAGCAATCAGCCCCAGCATTTT. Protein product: CASSEGDSNQPQHF.

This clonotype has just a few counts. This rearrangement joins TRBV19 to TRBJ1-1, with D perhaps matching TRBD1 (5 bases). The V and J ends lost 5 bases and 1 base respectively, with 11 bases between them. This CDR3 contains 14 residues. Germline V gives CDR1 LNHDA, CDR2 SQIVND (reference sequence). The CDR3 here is CASSFPGGNTEAFF. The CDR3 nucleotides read TGTGCCAGTAGTTTCCCGGGGGGGAACACTGAAGCTTTCTTT.

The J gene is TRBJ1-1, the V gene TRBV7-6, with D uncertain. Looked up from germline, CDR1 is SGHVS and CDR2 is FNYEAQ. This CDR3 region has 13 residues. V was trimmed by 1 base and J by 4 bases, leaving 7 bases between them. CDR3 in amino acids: CASSLDIGTEAFF. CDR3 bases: TGTGCCAGCAGCTTAGATATCGGCACTGAAGCTTTCTTT.

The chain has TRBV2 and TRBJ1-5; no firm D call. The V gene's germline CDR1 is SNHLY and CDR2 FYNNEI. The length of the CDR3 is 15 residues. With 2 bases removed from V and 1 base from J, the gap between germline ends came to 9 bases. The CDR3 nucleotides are TGTGCCAGCAGTGAACTGCGGGCGAGCAATCAGCCCCAGCATTTT. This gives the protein CASSELRASNQPQHF.

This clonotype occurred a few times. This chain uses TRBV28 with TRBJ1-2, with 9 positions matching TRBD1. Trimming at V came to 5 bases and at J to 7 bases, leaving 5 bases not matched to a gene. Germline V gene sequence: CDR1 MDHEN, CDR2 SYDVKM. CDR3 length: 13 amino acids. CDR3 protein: CASSSTGGIGYTF. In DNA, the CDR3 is TGTGCCAGCAGTAGTACAGGGGGCATTGGCTACACCTTC.

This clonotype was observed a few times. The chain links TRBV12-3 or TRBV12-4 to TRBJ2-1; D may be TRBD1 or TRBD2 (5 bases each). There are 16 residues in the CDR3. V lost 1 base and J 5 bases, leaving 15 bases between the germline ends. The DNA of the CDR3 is TGTGCCAGCAGTTTAGTGAGCTCCAGGGACCACAATGAGCAGTTCTTC. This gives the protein CASSLVSSRDHNEQFF.

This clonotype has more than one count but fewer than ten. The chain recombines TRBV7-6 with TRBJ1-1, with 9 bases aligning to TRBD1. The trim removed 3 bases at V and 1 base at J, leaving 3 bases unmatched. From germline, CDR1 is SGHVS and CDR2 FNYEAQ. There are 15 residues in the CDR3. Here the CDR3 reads CASSFGTGQNTEAFF. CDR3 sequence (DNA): TGTGCCAGCAGCTTTGGGACAGGGCAGAACACTGAAGCTTTCTTT.

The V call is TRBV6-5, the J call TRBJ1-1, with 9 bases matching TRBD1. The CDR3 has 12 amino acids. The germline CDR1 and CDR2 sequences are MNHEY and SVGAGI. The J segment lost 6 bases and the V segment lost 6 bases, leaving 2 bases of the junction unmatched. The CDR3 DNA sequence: TGTGCCAGCAGACGGACAGGGGCTGAAGCTTTCTTT. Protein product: CASRRTGAEAFF.

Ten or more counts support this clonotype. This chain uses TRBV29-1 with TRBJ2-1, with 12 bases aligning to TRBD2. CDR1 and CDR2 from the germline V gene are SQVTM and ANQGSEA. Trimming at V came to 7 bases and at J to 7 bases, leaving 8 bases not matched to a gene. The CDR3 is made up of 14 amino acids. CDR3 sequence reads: CSARTSGGPNEQFF. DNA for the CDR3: TGCAGCGCGAGAACTAGCGGGGGGCCGAATGAGCAGTTCTTC.

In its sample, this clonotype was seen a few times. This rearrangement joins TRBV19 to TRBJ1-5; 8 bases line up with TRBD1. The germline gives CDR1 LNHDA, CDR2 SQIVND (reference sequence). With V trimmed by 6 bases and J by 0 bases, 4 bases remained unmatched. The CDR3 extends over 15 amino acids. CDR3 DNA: TGTGCCAGTAGGGACAGGGTCAATAGCAATCAGCCCCAGCATTTT. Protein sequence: CASRDRVNSNQPQHF.